This TCR beta chain was sequenced during a study of blood T cells in healthy people across ages. Per sample, no less than 5 micrograms of total RNA were extracted. A second PCR, run for about 7 to 11 cycles, used a sample-barcoded 5' primer plus a J-beta primer mix. MiXCR, run by TCRdb on the 5' RACE reads, gives a single entry per CDR3 protein. The sample has hundreds of thousands of distinct CDR3 sequences; 25% to 30% are singletons. This CDR3 contains 14 residues. The V end lost 5 bases, the J end lost 8 bases, and 15 bases lay between the germline ends. The receptor's source is a woman at least 80 years old in good health. The chain combines TRBV12-3 or TRBV12-4 with TRBJ1-4; TRBD1 is a possible D gene (6 bases). The sequencing sample was made of blood. CDR3: CASSVGGSGEKLFF. As DNA, the CDR3 is TGTGCCAGCAGTGTAGGGGGTAGCGGGGAAAAACTGTTTTTT.